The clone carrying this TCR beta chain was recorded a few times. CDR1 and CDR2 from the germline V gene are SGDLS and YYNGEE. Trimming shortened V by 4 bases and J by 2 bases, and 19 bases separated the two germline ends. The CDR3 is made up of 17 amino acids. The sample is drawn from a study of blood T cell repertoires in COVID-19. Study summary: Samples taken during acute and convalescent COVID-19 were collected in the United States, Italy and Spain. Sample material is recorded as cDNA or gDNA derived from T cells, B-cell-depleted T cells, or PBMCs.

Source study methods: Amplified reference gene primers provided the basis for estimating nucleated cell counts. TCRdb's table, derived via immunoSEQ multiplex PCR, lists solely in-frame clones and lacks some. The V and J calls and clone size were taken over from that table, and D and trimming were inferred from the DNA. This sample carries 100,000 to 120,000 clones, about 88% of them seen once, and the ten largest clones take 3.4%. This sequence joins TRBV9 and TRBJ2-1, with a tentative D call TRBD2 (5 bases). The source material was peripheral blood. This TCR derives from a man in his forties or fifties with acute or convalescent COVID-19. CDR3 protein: CASSSQLGFGTYNEQFF. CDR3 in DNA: TGTGCCAGCAGCTCTCAACTAGGTTTTGGGACCTACAATGAGCAGTTCTTC.